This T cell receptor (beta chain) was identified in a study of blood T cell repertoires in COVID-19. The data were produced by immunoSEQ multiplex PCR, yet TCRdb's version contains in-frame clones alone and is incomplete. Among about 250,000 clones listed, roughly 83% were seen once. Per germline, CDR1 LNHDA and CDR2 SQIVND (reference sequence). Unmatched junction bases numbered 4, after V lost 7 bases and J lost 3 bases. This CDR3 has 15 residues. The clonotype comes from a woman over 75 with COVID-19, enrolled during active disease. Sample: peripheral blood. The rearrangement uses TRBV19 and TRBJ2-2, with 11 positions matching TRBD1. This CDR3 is CASMGTGGDTGELFF. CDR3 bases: TGTGCCAGTATGGGGACAGGGGGGGACACCGGGGAGCTGTTTTTT.